The T cell receptor beta chain described here comes from a study of blood T cell repertoires in COVID-19. In the study overall: There were acute and convalescent COVID-19 samples, and they came from the United States, Italy and Spain. The analysed material was cDNA or gDNA that came from T cells, B-cell-depleted T cells, or PBMCs.

In the original processing: For nucleated cells, counts were estimated from reference gene primer amplification. Measured with immunoSEQ multiplex PCR; TCRdb has only the in-frame clones, and not every one. D and trimming come from the DNA, and the V and J calls and clone size come from that table. The table includes approximately 46,000 clones, approximately 88% detected once. The V gene end was trimmed by 5 bases and the J gene end by 7 bases; junction bases not matched to a gene: 11. The CDR3 totals 16 residues. Germline V gene data show CDR1 as MNHNY and CDR2 as SVGAGI (reference sequence). This chain uses TRBV6-6 with TRBJ1-4; TRBD1 agrees at 9 bases. Sequenced: peripheral blood. The sequence derives from a human donor in a cohort sampled during active COVID-19. The CDR3 is CASSLQLTGQGEKLFF. The CDR3 nucleotides read TGTGCCAGCAGTCTTCAACTTACGGGACAGGGTGAAAAACTGTTTTTT.